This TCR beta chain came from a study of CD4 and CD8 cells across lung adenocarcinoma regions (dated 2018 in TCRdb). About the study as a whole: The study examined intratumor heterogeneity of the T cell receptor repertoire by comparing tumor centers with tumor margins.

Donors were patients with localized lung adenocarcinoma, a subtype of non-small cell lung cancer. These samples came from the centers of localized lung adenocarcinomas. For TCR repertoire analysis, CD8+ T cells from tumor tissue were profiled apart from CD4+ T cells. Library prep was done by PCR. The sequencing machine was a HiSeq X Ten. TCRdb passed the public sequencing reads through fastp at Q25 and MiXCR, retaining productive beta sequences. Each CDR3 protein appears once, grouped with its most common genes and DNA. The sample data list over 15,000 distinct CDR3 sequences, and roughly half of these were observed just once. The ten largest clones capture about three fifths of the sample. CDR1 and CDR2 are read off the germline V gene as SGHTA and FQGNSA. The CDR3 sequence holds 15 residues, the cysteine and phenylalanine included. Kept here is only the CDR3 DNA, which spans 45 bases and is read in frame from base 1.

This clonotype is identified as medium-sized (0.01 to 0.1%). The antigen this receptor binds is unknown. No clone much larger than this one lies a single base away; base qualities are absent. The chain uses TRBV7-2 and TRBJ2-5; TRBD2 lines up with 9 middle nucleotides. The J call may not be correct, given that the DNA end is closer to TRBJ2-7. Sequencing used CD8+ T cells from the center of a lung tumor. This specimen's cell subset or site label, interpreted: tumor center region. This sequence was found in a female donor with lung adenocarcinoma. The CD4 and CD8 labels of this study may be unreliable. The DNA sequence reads TGTGCCAGCACCCGAGGGGGCGGGAGGGTTCACGAGCAGTACTTC. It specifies CASTRGGGRVHEQYF.